A single sample is the source of the 9 T cell receptor beta chains below, sequenced in a study of cytomegalovirus exposure and HLA in healthy donors. TCRdb's copy holds only in-frame clones and misses some; the assay was immunoSEQ multiplex PCR. Of some 110,000 clones listed, approximately 85% are singletons. Sequencing used PBMCs. These receptors all stem from a man between 18 and 29 years old in good health and CMV-seronegative.

This chain links TRBV5-6 with TRBJ2-4; 13 bases map to TRBD2. CDR1 SGHDT and CDR2 YYEEEE come from the germline V gene. The CDR3 runs 18 residues. Losses at the gene ends were 2 bases for V and 0 bases for J; bases not matched to a gene: 5. The CDR3 reads CASSLGTSGILAKNIQYF. As DNA, the CDR3 is TGTGCCAGCAGCTTAGGGACTAGCGGGATTCTAGCCAAAAACATTCAGTACTTC.

The rearrangement links TRBV28 to TRBJ1-2; 9 bases are a match to TRBD1. Germline loops: CDR1 MDHEN, CDR2 SYDVKM. The CDR3 extends over 17 amino acids. With V trimmed by 5 bases and J by 6 bases, 16 bases remained unmatched. Written as DNA, the CDR3 is TGTGCCAGCAGTCCCATAGGGGGGACAGGGTGGAATCATGGCTACACCTTC. Its translation: CASSPIGGTGWNHGYTF.

V gene TRBV10-3 combines with J gene TRBJ2-7; 8 bases are a match to TRBD1. With 5 bases clipped from V and 6 bases from J, the junction kept 9 bases outside the gene matches. Germline CDR1 ENHRY, CDR2 SYGVKD. This CDR3 comprises 14 residues. CDR3 amino acids: CAISTGTGRAEQYF. Written as DNA, the CDR3 is TGTGCCATCAGTACCGGGACAGGTAGGGCCGAGCAGTACTTC.

CDR3 in DNA: TGTGCCAGCAGTGAAGGCGGGGGACCTAGCGGGGAGCTGTTTTTT. Translated, it gives CASSEGGGPSGELFF. The chain combines TRBV2 with TRBJ2-2; 7 nucleotides match TRBD2. Trimming removed 1 base from V and 7 bases from J; junction bases left unmatched: 6. Per the germline V gene, CDR1 is SNHLY and CDR2 is FYNNEI. The CDR3 has 15 amino acids.

This clone came up once. The V call is TRBV5-7, the J call TRBJ1-4; unclear D gene. TRBV5-7 is an ORF, and what it does is uncertain. The CDR3 covers 14 residues. Between the trimmed V and J ends, which lost 2 bases and 3 bases, there was a span of 8 bases. CDR3 residues: CASSLDQANEKLFF. CDR3 DNA: TGTGCCAGCAGCTTAGACCAGGCTAATGAAAAACTGTTTTTT.

This chain uses TRBV2 with TRBJ2-7; a possible D gene is TRBD2 (5 bases). The germline V gene encodes CDR1 SNHLY and CDR2 FYNNEI. The V gene lost 8 bases and the J gene lost 6 bases, with 17 bases spanning the gap. This CDR3 has 13 amino acids. The CDR3 loop is CASSEGRSPEQYF. CDR3 sequence (DNA): TGTGCCAGCTCAGAGGGTAGGAGTCCCGAGCAGTACTTC.

The rearrangement uses TRBV30 and TRBJ1-6, with 7 bases aligning to TRBD1. CDR3 size: 18 residues. Trimming took 2 bases from V and 0 from J; bases not matched to a gene: 10. Germline V gene lookup returns CDR1 GTSNPN and CDR2 SVGIG (reference sequence). CDR3 DNA: TGTGCCTGGAGTCACCGAGGGGGCGGTAGCTCCTATAATTCACCCCTCCACTTT. Protein: CAWSHRGGGSSYNSPLHF. Supplemented by reference TRBV30 and TRBJ1-6, the full variable domain reads SQTIHQWPATLVQPVGSPLSLECTVEGTSNPNLYWYRQAAGRGLQLLFYSVGIGQISSEVPQNLSASRPQDRQFILSSKKLLLSDSGFYLCAWSHRGGGSSYNSPLHFGNGTRLTVT.

The chain couples TRBV25-1 to TRBJ2-4, with D perhaps TRBD1 (6 bases). CDR1 and CDR2 from the germline V gene are MGHDK and SYGVNS. V dropped 4 bases and J dropped 1 base, with 8 bases sitting between them. This CDR3 spans 14 amino acids. The CDR3 DNA is TGTGCCAGCAGTGGTACAGGGGCCAAAAACATTCAGTACTTC. As protein: CASSGTGAKNIQYF.

The rearrangement joins TRBV11-2 to TRBJ2-3; 7 positions match TRBD2. CDR3 length equals 14 residues. Germline V gene data show CDR1 as SGHAT and CDR2 as FQNNGV. V was clipped by 9 bases and J by 1 base; unmatched bases: 7. For the CDR3, the DNA is TGTGCCAGTACTAGCGCCGTGGGCACAGATACGCAGTATTTT. Amino acids: CASTSAVGTDTQYF.